Given below is one T cell receptor (beta chain) in context. Its antigen is still unknown. Total RNA amounts of at least 6 micrograms were extracted per sample. These data originate in a study of blood T cells in healthy people across ages. Combining a sample-barcoded 5' primer with a J-beta primer mix, a second PCR ran for roughly 7 to 12 cycles. TCRdb used MiXCR to reprocess the 5' RACE reads, holding one entry per CDR3 protein. The sample holds 550,000 to 750,000 distinct CDR3 sequences, around 20% seen once. With 5 bases removed from V and 0 bases from J, the gap between germline ends came to 16 bases. This CDR3 region has 16 residues. Germline V gene lookup returns CDR1 SEHNR and CDR2 FQNEAQ (reference sequence). Study observations and caveats: The study found more naive CD4+ cells and higher diversity in long-lived than aged donors.

The source material was blood. This TCR was recovered from a man aged 65 to 85 in good health. The chain links TRBV7-9 to TRBJ1-1, with D unclear. CDR3 sequence: CASSSLLLVMNTEAFF. CDR3 nucleotide sequence: TGTGCCAGCAGCAGCTTATTATTGGTCATGAACACTGAAGCTTTCTTT.